A selection of T cell receptor beta chains follows, all from one sample in a study of post-analysis software for immune sequencing data. TCRdb fed the PCR reads into MiXCR, producing one record per CDR3 protein. The data show roughly 600,000 distinct CDR3 sequences, about 40% seen once. Material: blood. These TCRs come from a girl between 10 and 17 years old with multiple sclerosis. The CDR3 runs from the conserved cysteine through the conserved F or W. Fields, in order: clone size, V gene, D gene, J gene, CDR3 DNA, CDR3 protein. D genes are given only for firm matches. Clone size, where shown, is once, few, many, or a class for clones that have expanded.

>.|TRBV6-5|TRBD2|TRBJ2-7
TGTGCCAGCAACCCTAGACTAGCGGGGATTTACGAGCAGTACTTC
CASNPRLAGIYEQYF
>few|TRBV7-9|TRBD1|TRBJ2-3
TGTGCCAGCAGCTTACCTAAGGACAGGGGACCCACAGATACGCAGTATTTT
CASSLPKDRGPTDTQYF
>few|TRBV7-2|TRBD1|TRBJ1-4
TGTGCCAGCAGCTTAGCCGTCCTGGGCAGGGGGGATGAAAAACTGTTTTTT
CASSLAVLGRGDEKLFF
>few|TRBV3-1|.|TRBJ2-5
TGTGCCAGCAGCCATCTACAGGGTACGGAGACCCAGTACTTC
CASSHLQGTETQYF
>.|TRBV27|.|TRBJ1-4
TGTGCCAGCAGTTTGCGTCTGGCACAAGGAAAACTGTTTTTT
CASSLRLAQGKLFF
>.|TRBV12-3/TRBV12-4|.|TRBJ2-3
TGTGCCAGCAGTTTTGTGGGAGAAACAGATACGCAGTATTTT
CASSFVGETDTQYF
>.|TRBV20-1|TRBD1|TRBJ2-5
TGCAGTGCCAGCCCCACGGACAGGCAGGTACCGGAGACCCAGTACTTC
CSASPTDRQVPETQYF
>.|TRBV3-1|.|TRBJ1-2
TGTGCCAGCAGTCGGACACAGGGCCATCGGGGCTATGGCTACACCTTC
CASSRTQGHRGYGYTF
>few|TRBV12-3/TRBV12-4|.|TRBJ1-1
TGTGCCAGCAGTTTCACTGAAGCTTTCTTT
CASSFTEAFF
>.|TRBV12-3/TRBV12-4|.|TRBJ2-1
TGTGCCAGCAGTTTAAAGGCTATTAGTAGCGGTGAGCAGTTCTTC
CASSLKAISSGEQFF
>.|TRBV29-1|.|TRBJ1-2
TGCAGCGTTGACGAGTCGGGACAACCCTATGGCTACACCTTC
CSVDESGQPYGYTF
>few|TRBV7-9|.|TRBJ1-2
TGTGCCAGCAGCGCCCCGGGATACTATGGCTACACCTTC
CASSAPGYYGYTF
>.|TRBV5-1|TRBD1|TRBJ2-5
TGCGCCAGCAGCTCTTCTCCGGGACAGGGGTTTTTGGAGACCCAGTACTTC
CASSSSPGQGFLETQYF
>few|TRBV10-3|.|TRBJ2-3
TGTGCCATCAGTGAGCGTGTTCGGGATACGCAGTATTTT
CAISERVRDTQYF
>.|TRBV12-3/TRBV12-4|.|TRBJ1-1
TGTGCCAGCAGTTTACGCAAGGACACTGAAGCTTTCTTT
CASSLRKDTEAFF
>.|TRBV12-3/TRBV12-4|.|TRBJ1-2
TGTGCCAGCAGTTTAGGGCCGTTCCACACCTTC
CASSLGPFHTF
>few|TRBV29-1|.|TRBJ2-3
TGCAGCGTTATGACATCGGCCACAGATACGCAGTATTTT
CSVMTSATDTQYF
>.|TRBV11-2|TRBD2|TRBJ2-3
TGTGCCAGCAGCGTAGCGGGGGGGAACACAGATACGCAGTATTTT
CASSVAGGNTDTQYF
>few|TRBV6-6|TRBD1|TRBJ2-7
TGTGCCAGCAGTTACTCGAGGGGACAGGGTTTCGAGCAGTACTTC
CASSYSRGQGFEQYF
>few|TRBV7-9|.|TRBJ1-1
TGTGCCAGCAGCTTATCCGGAGGGCCGGGTTTCGGGGCTTTCTTT
CASSLSGGPGFGAFF
>.|TRBV20-1|.|TRBJ2-3
TGCAGTGCCAATAACCCTGCGGGTAGGTGGGCAGATACGCAGTATTTT
CSANNPAGRWADTQYF
>.|TRBV12-3/TRBV12-4|.|TRBJ2-7
TGTGCCAGCAGGGCTGGCTCTAATCTCTACGAGCAGTACTTC
CASRAGSNLYEQYF
>.|TRBV3-1|.|TRBJ2-3
TGTGCCAGCAGCCACCGGAACACAGATACGCGGTATTTT
CASSHRNTDTRYF
>.|TRBV5-1|TRBD2|TRBJ2-5
TGCGCCAGCAGCTCAGGACTAGCGGTCGGAGAGACCCAGTACTTC
CASSSGLAVGETQYF
>few|TRBV4-1|.|TRBJ2-3
TGCGCCAGCAGCCAAGAAACGGGAGCTGGCACAGATACGCAGTATTTT
CASSQETGAGTDTQYF
>.|TRBV7-9|.|TRBJ2-5
TGTACCAGCAGCTTAGCTACTAGCAGGCAGGAGACCCAGTACTTC
CTSSLATSRQETQYF
>.|TRBV6-2/TRBV6-3|TRBD1|TRBJ2-3
TGTGCCAGCAGGTCGACAGGGGTTACAGATACGCAGTATTTT
CASRSTGVTDTQYF
>few|TRBV6-2/TRBV6-3|TRBD1|TRBJ2-1
TGTGCCGGCAGTTCCGGGACAGGGGTGGATGAGCAGTTCTTC
CAGSSGTGVDEQFF
>.|TRBV12-3/TRBV12-4|.|TRBJ1-1
TGTGCCAGCAGCCCCGACTCTGGGGAAATAGCTTTCTTT
CASSPDSGEIAFF
>few|TRBV20-1|.|TRBJ2-3
TGCAGTGCTAAAGAAGGGAGCGGGTCAGCAGATACGCAGTATTTT
CSAKEGSGSADTQYF
>.|TRBV4-1|.|TRBJ1-2
TGCGCCAGCAGCCAAGGCAATGGGAGGGGGAGATACTATGGCTACACCTTC
CASSQGNGRGRYYGYTF
>few|TRBV5-5|TRBD2|TRBJ2-1
TGTGCCAGCAGCTCCCTAACTAGCGGGGGTGAGACTGAGCAGTTCTTC
CASSSLTSGGETEQFF
>.|TRBV4-1|TRBD1|TRBJ2-7
TGCGCCAGCAGCCAAGATTTGGACAGGGGGCTCTACGAGCAGTACTTC
CASSQDLDRGLYEQYF
>.|TRBV9|.|TRBJ2-3
TGTGCCAGCAGCCCCCGACAGGGAGGGGGCACAGATACGCAGTATTTT
CASSPRQGGGTDTQYF
>few|TRBV7-9|.|TRBJ2-7
TGTGCCAGCAGCTTAGCGGATAGGTCGGACGAGCAGTACTTC
CASSLADRSDEQYF
>.|TRBV7-9|.|TRBJ2-1
TGTGCCGGCAGCTTAGACCTCATGTTTGGTAATGAGCAGTTCTTC
CAGSLDLMFGNEQFF
>.|TRBV6-5|.|TRBJ1-4
TGTGCCAGCAGTCCCGGATATTCCGAAAAACTGTTTTTT
CASSPGYSEKLFF
>.|TRBV6-5|.|TRBJ1-2
TGTGCCAGCAGTTACCCACTCCCTTCAATGGGCACCTATGGCTACACCTTC
CASSYPLPSMGTYGYTF
>many|TRBV4-2|TRBD2|TRBJ2-7
TGTGCCAGCAGCCAAGATAAGAGCGGGGGGTACTACGAGCAGTACTTC
CASSQDKSGGYYEQYF
>few|TRBV29-1|.|TRBJ2-3
TGCAGCGTTGTCCTACCTGGCGTGAGGGATACGCAGTATTTT
CSVVLPGVRDTQYF
>.|TRBV4-1|.|TRBJ1-4
TGCGCCAGCAGCCAAGCGGAGGTAGCTAATGAAAAACTGTTTTTT
CASSQAEVANEKLFF
>.|TRBV5-1|.|TRBJ1-1
TGCGCCAGCAGCTGGGGGGAGGCCAGTCCCGATTTCTTT
CASSWGEASPDFF
>.|TRBV12-3/TRBV12-4|TRBD2|TRBJ2-7
TGTGCCAGCAGTTACCGGGGTAGCGGGGGGCGGCGTATCTACGAGCAGTACTTC
CASSYRGSGGRRIYEQYF
>.|TRBV7-9|.|TRBJ2-7
TGTGCCAGCAGCCCCTCGGCGCACTACGAGCAGTACTTC
CASSPSAHYEQYF
>.|TRBV7-2|.|TRBJ2-1
TGTGCCAGCAGCTTAGTTATTGAGACTCCGGGGTTCTTC
CASSLVIETPGFF
>.|TRBV4-1|.|TRBJ2-3
TGCGCCAGCAGCCAAGAGGGGGTGCAGGGAGATACGCAGTATTTT
CASSQEGVQGDTQYF
>once|TRBV5-6|TRBD2|TRBJ2-3
TGTGCCAGCACCGGGACTAGCGGTAGCACAGATACGCAGTATTTT
CASTGTSGSTDTQYF
>.|TRBV9|.|TRBJ1-6
TGTGCCAGCAGCGCTAGGGGGGCCGATAATTCACCCCTCCACTTT
CASSARGADNSPLHF
>once|TRBV11-1|.|TRBJ2-1
TGTGCCAGCAGCTTAGCTGCATTCCCGAGCTCCTACAATGAGCAGTTCTTC
CASSLAAFPSSYNEQFF
>.|TRBV7-9|.|TRBJ2-3
TGTGCCAGCAGCTTAACGGCCCGGGGCACAGATACGCAGTATTTT
CASSLTARGTDTQYF
>.|TRBV27|.|TRBJ2-1
TGTGCCAGCAGTCGCGGGGAAAACAGGGAGTATGAGCAGTTCTTC
CASSRGENREYEQFF
>.|TRBV6-1|TRBD1|TRBJ2-7
TGTGCCAGCAGTACCCGACAGGGAGTCTACGAGCAGTACTTC
CASSTRQGVYEQYF
>.|TRBV5-4|.|TRBJ2-7
TGTGCCAGCAGCTTAAGAACGACAGTCAGCTCCTACGAGCAGTACTTC
CASSLRTTVSSYEQYF
>.|TRBV19|TRBD1|TRBJ2-5
TGTGCCAGTAGCCTGACAGGGTTCCCCCAAGAGACCCAGTACTTC
CASSLTGFPQETQYF
>.|TRBV29-1|.|TRBJ1-5
TGCAGCGTTGAAGATCGTAAGGCCCAGCATTTT
CSVEDRKAQHF
>few|TRBV20-1|.|TRBJ2-3
TGCAGTGCCCACGCCGGGGTAGCAGATACGCAGTATTTT
CSAHAGVADTQYF
>.|TRBV12-3/TRBV12-4|TRBD1|TRBJ2-7
TGTGCCAGCAGTTCCTACTCAGGGGGCAACAATGAGCAGTACTTC
CASSSYSGGNNEQYF
>few|TRBV20-1|.|TRBJ2-1
TGCAGTGCTAGTGGTCTCTCCTACAATGAGCAGTTCTTC
CSASGLSYNEQFF
>.|TRBV7-9|.|TRBJ1-2
TGTGCCAGCAGCTTAGTGGGGCTTGGCTATGGCTACACCTTC
CASSLVGLGYGYTF